Included here is one TCR beta chain sequence, with context. The sample belongs to a study of control samples from healthy donors and cancer patients. The assay was immunoSEQ multiplex PCR, and TCRdb's table has in-frame clones only and misses some. The sample has 60,000 to 95,000 clones; approximately 88% are singletons. Germline V gene data show CDR1 as MDHEN and CDR2 as SYDVKM. This CDR3 is 13 amino acids long. V shed 2 bases and J shed 7 bases, with 11 bases lying between them. The sequencing input was PBMCs. The source is a woman between 50 and 59 years old with colorectal cancer. The rearrangement uses TRBV28 and TRBJ1-1; D is ambiguous. The chain's CDR3 is CASSLTQVREAFF. As DNA, the CDR3 is TGTGCCAGCAGTTTAACTCAGGTGCGTGAAGCTTTCTTT.